These 26 T cell receptor beta chains were all obtained from the same sample, sequenced in a study of tumor-infiltrating lymphocytes in primary liver carcinoma. The source material, about 20-30 mg of unsorted bulk tissue, was used to co-extract RNA and DNA. TCR beta cDNA came from 400 to 500 ng total RNA, primed with a constant-region primer. What produced the TCR beta libraries was three nested multiplex PCR rounds using slightly modified ARM-PCR. Two initial PCR rounds of about 10 cycles each paired TRBV1-TRBV30 forward primers with a C-beta reverse primer. TCRdb re-called the multiplex PCR reads with MiXCR, one entry per CDR3 protein. The table includes approximately 42,000 distinct CDR3 sequences, more than 70% detected once. Sequences were obtained from tumor-adjacent normal liver tissue. Receptor source: a woman in her twenties or thirties with primary liver carcinoma and hepatitis B virus infection.

A word on this clonotype: The final CDR3 position lacks the conserved phenylalanine or tryptophan, pointing to a likely read error. The V gene is TRBV11-2, the J gene TRBJ1-1, with D unclear. Germline V CDR1 and CDR2: SGHAT, FQNNGV. The CDR3 totals 14 residues. V gave up 6 bases and J gave up 7 bases, with 18 bases separating them. The CDR3 reads CASRYTVGRVEAFS. CDR3 coding DNA: TGTGCCAGCAGGTATACAGTGGGGAGGGTTGAAGCTTTCTCT.

In its sample, this clonotype was seen many times. The chain recombines TRBV6-5 with TRBJ1-2; no definite D call. Per the germline V gene, CDR1 is MNHEY and CDR2 is SVGAGI. There are 13 residues in the CDR3. The V gene lost 0 bases and the J gene lost 8 bases, with 10 bases spanning the gap. The CDR3 sequence: CASSYSILEGYTF. CDR3 DNA sequence: TGTGCCAGCAGTTACTCGATCTTGGAAGGCTACACCTTC.

Regarding this clonotype: An end of the junction differs from the germline gene, which may be a read error. The genes are TRBV4-2 and TRBJ1-1; TRBD1 might be the D (6 bases). In germline, CDR1 is LGHNA, CDR2 YNFKEQ. There are 13 residues in the CDR3. CDR3 in amino acids: CASSLGWDTEALF. Written as DNA, the CDR3 is TGTGCCAGCAGCCTAGGATGGGACACTGAAGCTCTCTTT.

Notes on this clonotype: A junction end diverges from the germline sequence, so it may reflect a read error. The chain uses TRBV11-2 and TRBJ2-2, with D perhaps matching TRBD2 (5 bases). This CDR3 comprises 16 residues. The germline gives CDR1 SGHAT, CDR2 FQNNGV. CDR3 amino acids: CAISPDPQLKTGEPFF. The CDR3 coding sequence is TGTGCCATCAGCCCCGATCCCCAATTGAAGACCGGGGAGCCGTTTTTT.

This clonotype was picked up a small number of times. A single base separates this from a much larger clone, so it may be a read error. The V and J genes are TRBV7-9 and TRBJ2-5; D gene ambiguous. CDR1 is SEHNR, CDR2 FQNEAQ, per germline (reference sequence). The CDR3 length is 13 residues. V was clipped by 4 bases and J by 2 bases, with 8 bases between them. The CDR3 reads CASSSHEQETQYF. The CDR3 DNA follows: TGTGCCAGCAGCTCCCATGAGCAAGAGACCCAGTACTTC.

On this clonotype itself: A read error is likely, as this CDR3 ends without the conserved phenylalanine or tryptophan. No DNA is shown, since the ends of the CDR3 on it are uncertain; the CDR3 is the one TCRdb lists. CDR3 in amino acids: CASSQYMAYEKYS. The chain recombines TRBV4-2 with TRBJ2-7. The CDR3 contains 13 residues when both ends are counted. Germline V CDR1 and CDR2: LGHNA, YNFKEQ.

This chain uses TRBV6-5 with TRBJ2-7; 10 bases align to TRBD1. The CDR3 length is 15 residues. Germline assignment: CDR1 MNHEY and CDR2 SVGAGI. Unmatched junction bases numbered 11, after V lost 9 bases and J lost 3 bases. The DNA of the CDR3 is TGTGCCAGTAGTCGAGACGGGACAGGGGTCTACGAGCAGTACTTC. Protein: CASSRDGTGVYEQYF.

In regard to this clonotype: At one of its ends the junction is not consistent with the germline gene, which may arise from a read error. The chain uses TRBV10-2 and TRBJ2-5; D is ambiguous. This CDR3 is built from 15 residues. Germline CDR1 is WSHSY and CDR2 is SAAADI. This CDR3 reads CASNEWAGVQETQYF. The CDR3 bases are TGCGCCAGCAATGAGTGGGCTGGGGTTCAAGAGACCCAGTACTTC.

In its sample, this clonotype was seen a few times. The rearrangement links TRBV2 to TRBJ2-1; no clear D. This CDR3 spans 13 amino acids. The germline gives CDR1 SNHLY, CDR2 FYNNEI. CDR3 in amino acids: CTGLVSSYNEQFF. In DNA form, the CDR3 reads TGTACCGGTCTAGTCAGTTCCTACAATGAGCAGTTCTTC. The variable domain in full, with the rest retrieved from reference TRBV2 and TRBJ2-1, is EPEVTQTPSHQVTQMGQEVILRCVPISNHLYFYWYRQILGQKVEFLVSFYNNEISEKSEIFDDQFSVERPDGSNFTLKIRSTKLEDSAMYFCTGLVSSYNEQFFGPGTRLTVL.

The chain combines TRBV4-2 with TRBJ2-7, with 7 bases identical to TRBD2. In germline, CDR1 is LGHNA, CDR2 YNFKEQ. V shed 8 bases and J 5 bases; nucleotides not matched to a gene: 15. This CDR3 is built from 15 residues. In nucleotides, the CDR3 is TGTGCCAGCGATCCTGGAGCGGGATCCAACCACGAGCAGTACTTC. Its protein is CASDPGAGSNHEQYF.

Note on this clonotype: One end of the junction does not line up with germline, which may come from a read error. The J gene is TRBJ1-1, the V gene TRBV10-2; TRBD1 matches 7 bases. The CDR3 has 15 amino acids. Germline CDR1 and CDR2: WSHSY and SAAADI. The DNA of the CDR3 is TGCGCCAGCAGCGAGTCCTACAGGGGAAACACTGAAGCTTTCTTT. Protein: CASSESYRGNTEAFF.

In regard to this clonotype: The final CDR3 position lacks the conserved phenylalanine or tryptophan, pointing to a likely read error. The J gene is TRBJ2-5, the V gene TRBV12-3 or TRBV12-4, with unresolved D. The germline V and J ends were trimmed by 9 bases and 3 bases, with 20 bases remaining between them. This CDR3 is 15 amino acids long. In DNA form, the CDR3 reads TGTGCCAGTGGCACCTACCCCGGAAGCGAAGAGACCCAGTACTTA. This translates into CASGTYPGSEETQYL.

This chain links TRBV29-1 with TRBJ2-7; 7 bases fit TRBD2. V shed 4 bases and J 3 bases; nucleotides not matched to a gene: 9. In germline, CDR1 is SQVTM, CDR2 ANQGSEA. CDR3 size: 14 residues. The CDR3 spells CSVGSGLAGYEQYF. CDR3 nucleotide sequence: TGCAGCGTTGGCTCCGGGTTAGCGGGCTACGAGCAGTACTTC.

This clonotype was observed once. This sequence joins TRBV10-3 and TRBJ1-1; D is uncertain. The CDR3 runs 12 residues. Germline V gives CDR1 ENHRY, CDR2 SYGVKD. Between the trimmed V and J ends, which lost 7 bases and 7 bases, there was a span of 13 bases. The chain's CDR3 is CAINSLGIEAFF. The DNA for the CDR3 is TGTGCCATCAACAGCCTGGGCATTGAAGCTTTCTTT.

CDR3 coding DNA: TGTATTAGTGGTCCCGGGACAGGGGACTACAATGAGCAGTTCTTC. Protein product: CISGPGTGDYNEQFF. This chain connects TRBV12-5 to TRBJ2-1, with 10 bases matching TRBD1. Germline V CDR1 and CDR2: LGHNT, FRNRAP. The CDR3 spans 15 residues.

This clonotype was observed many times. This sequence joins TRBV18 and TRBJ2-7; 8 bases agree with TRBD1. The CDR3 loop spans 13 amino acids. After removal of 4 bases from V and 6 bases from J, the junction contained 5 bases not matched to a gene. Germline loops: CDR1 KGHSH, CDR2 LQKENI. This CDR3 is CASSRETGAEQYF. Here the CDR3 DNA reads TGTGCCAGCTCACGAGAGACAGGGGCCGAGCAGTACTTC.

The rearrangement joins TRBV4-1 to TRBJ1-1; D is uncertain. The germline gives CDR1 MGHRA, CDR2 YSYEKL. V was pared by 4 bases and J by 0 bases, with 12 bases between. This CDR3 has 15 amino acids. CDR3 in amino acids: CASSRVPVVNTEAFF. In nucleotides, the CDR3 is TGCGCCAGCAGCCGAGTTCCGGTGGTGAACACTGAAGCTTTCTTT.

As for this clonotype: No conserved phenylalanine or tryptophan ends this CDR3, so it is likely a read error. The chain is built from TRBV7-8 and TRBJ2-7, with D possibly being TRBD1 or TRBD2 (5 bases each). This CDR3 is 16 amino acids long. CDR1 is SGHVS, CDR2 FQNEAQ, per germline. The CDR3 nucleotides are TGTACCAGCAACGCCCCCCGGGGCCTCGCCCTCTACGAGCAGTACTTA. It encodes CTSNAPRGLALYEQYL.

Here the CDR3 DNA reads TGTGCCAGCAGCCCATACACAAACTCCTACGGGCATTACTTC. This translates into CASSPYTNSYGHYF. The chain links TRBV5-6 to TRBJ2-7; the D is unclear. Deletions cut 4 bases from V and 13 bases from J, with 24 bases between. Germline CDR1 reads SGHDT; CDR2 reads YYEEEE. The CDR3 has 14 amino acids.

The gene calls are TRBV29-1 and TRBJ1-1; D is perhaps TRBD1 (5 bases). V lost 3 bases and J lost 10, with 12 bases in between. This CDR3 has 11 residues. CDR1 is SQVTM, CDR2 ANQGSEA, per germline. The CDR3 DNA sequence: TGCAGCGTTGAGATAGGGGCTGGAGCTTTCTTT. This codes for CSVEIGAGAFF.

On this clonotype itself: One end of the junction does not line up with germline, which may come from a read error. The chain carries TRBV6-6 and TRBJ2-1; the match to TRBD2 covers 11 bases. Germline CDR1 and CDR2: MNHNY and SVGAGI (reference sequence). This CDR3 has 20 residues. Here the CDR3 DNA reads TGTGCCAGCAGTTACTCGTGGCTAGCGGGAGGTCGAAGCTCCTACGATGAACAGTTCTTC. Residues: CASSYSWLAGGRSSYDEQFF.

This clonotype was observed at least ten times. This chain connects TRBV29-1 to TRBJ2-5, with D uncertain. V lost 6 bases, J lost 1 base, and 12 bases lay in between. This CDR3 has 13 residues. Germline V gene data show CDR1 as SQVTM and CDR2 as ANQGSEA. This CDR3 is CSVPSGLQETQYF. The CDR3 region has the DNA TGCAGCGTCCCATCTGGGCTCCAAGAGACCCAGTACTTC.

This clonotype was detected once. The chain combines TRBV9 with TRBJ2-1; weak D call: TRBD2 (6 bases). CDR3 size: 15 residues. CDR1 and CDR2 from the germline V gene are SGDLS and YYNGEE. Deletions cut 2 bases from V and 5 bases from J, with 14 bases between. The CDR3 DNA reads as TGTGCCAGCAGCGTCTCGGGAGTACCCAACAATGAGCAGTTCTTC. This sequence encodes CASSVSGVPNNEQFF.

The chain combines TRBV19 with TRBJ2-1, with a weak D call TRBD2 (6 bases). V gave up 7 bases and J gave up 5 bases, with 18 bases separating them. Germline CDR1 is LNHDA and CDR2 is SQIVND (reference sequence). This CDR3 has 15 amino acids. This CDR3 is CASNVPSEGNNEQFF. The CDR3 DNA reads as TGTGCCAGTAACGTCCCTAGCGAGGGAAACAATGAGCAGTTCTTC.

This clonotype was picked up one time. The junction and the germline gene differ at one end; a read error may be behind it. The chain couples TRBV7-8 to TRBJ2-3, with 11 nucleotides matching TRBD2. Germline loops: CDR1 SGHVS, CDR2 FQNEAQ. The CDR3 runs 17 residues. DNA for the CDR3: TGTGCCGGCAGTGCCACCACTAGCGGGAGTAGAAAAAATACGCAGTATTTT. This encodes CAGSATTSGSRKNTQYF.

This chain connects TRBV29-1 to TRBJ1-1; D is perhaps TRBD1 (6 bases). Trimming took 7 bases from V and 4 from J, leaving 16 bases between them. The V gene's germline CDR1 is SQVTM and CDR2 ANQGSEA. This CDR3 comprises 13 residues. CDR3 DNA sequence: TGCAGCGGGGCGGGACACTTGAGCACTGAAGCTTTCTTT. It encodes CSGAGHLSTEAFF.